Following are 21 T cell receptor beta chains from one sample sequenced in a study of T cell clonality in common variable immunodeficiency. Their target antigens are unknown. The study's findings and limits: Common variable immunodeficiency TCR beta sequences reportedly had fewer deletions and N-nucleotide insertions.

This table comes from immunoSEQ multiplex PCR, and its TCRdb copy is limited to in-frame clones, with some not included. There are around 19,000 clones in the sample, none observed a single time. Sequences were obtained from peripheral blood mononuclear cells. All receptors come from a human donor with common variable immunodeficiency.

This clone occurred many times. The read halts 3 residues ahead of the CDR3 end, with the missing end drawn from the germline J gene. The chain combines TRBV6-2 or TRBV6-3 with TRBJ1-4; 8 nucleotides align to TRBD1. CDR1 and CDR2 (germline): MNHEY, SVGEGT. The CDR3 has 14 amino acids. Trimming at V came to 6 bases and at J to 8 bases, leaving 8 bases not matched to a gene. CDR3 residues: CASSMGTGREKLFF. The covered CDR3 bases are TGTGCCAGCAGCATGGGGACAGGACGCGAAAAA.

Concerning this clone itself: Read data end 3 residues before the CDR3 end; the end is taken from the germline J gene. This chain uses TRBV6-2 or TRBV6-3 with TRBJ2-3, with D possibly being TRBD1 (6 bases). V lost 0 bases to trimming and J lost 6 bases, with 16 bases between them. The germline V gene encodes CDR1 MNHEY and CDR2 SVGEGT. The CDR3 consists of 16 residues. The CDR3: CASSYSQGPSWDTQYF. CDR3 bases read: TGTGCCAGCAGTTACTCTCAGGGGCCCAGCTGGGATACG.

This clone was seen only a few times. The sequence runs out 3 residues before the end of the CDR3; the remainder is reconstructed from the germline J gene. V is TRBV30 and J is TRBJ1-2, with a possible D match to TRBD1 (5 bases). The germline V gene has CDR1 GTSNPN and CDR2 SVGIG (reference sequence). The CDR3 has 13 residues. V shed 0 bases and J shed 6 bases, with 11 bases lying between them. The CDR3 reads CAWSVSGYHGYTF. CDR3 bases read: TGTGCCTGGAGTGTATCAGGGTATCATGGC.

This clone was seen a few times. The read finishes 3 residues shy of the CDR3 end, and the germline J gene is used to complete it. The rearrangement links TRBV7-9 to TRBJ2-3; 11 nucleotides match TRBD1. The CDR3 is made up of 15 amino acids. With V trimmed by 7 bases and J by 3 bases, 6 bases remained unmatched. Germline V lookup: CDR1 SEHNR, CDR2 FQNEAQ (reference sequence). CDR3 DNA, as far as it was read: TGTGCCAGCAACTACTGGGACAGGGGGACAGATACG. Protein: CASNYWDRGTDT. The CDR3 in its entirety is CASNYWDRGTDTQYF.

This clone was seen many times. The CDR3 is cut off 3 residues early in the read; its end comes from the germline J gene. The V and J genes are TRBV2 and TRBJ1-4, with TRBD1 as a possible D gene (5 bases). V was trimmed by 7 bases and J by 7 bases, leaving 13 bases between them. In germline, CDR1 is SNHLY, CDR2 FYNNEI. This CDR3 spans 13 amino acids. The CDR3 is CASTGQGGEKLFF. The CDR3 DNA, read in part, is TGTGCCAGCACTGGGCAGGGCGGTGAAAAA. Variable domain in full (rest from reference TRBV2 and TRBJ1-4): EPEVTQTPSHQVTQMGQEVILRCVPISNHLYFYWYRQILGQKVEFLVSFYNNEISEKSEIFDDQFSVERPDGSNFTLKIRSTKLEDSAMYFCASTGQGGEKLFFGSGTQLSVL.

In this sample, this clone turned up many times. Read data end 3 residues before the CDR3 end; the end is taken from the germline J gene. This sequence joins TRBV7-2 and TRBJ1-4; D may be TRBD1 (6 bases). The CDR3 runs 14 residues. Germline V gene data show CDR1 as SGHTA and CDR2 as FQGNSA. The V gene lost 10 bases and the J gene lost 4 bases, with 16 bases spanning the gap. CDR3 region: CATALGADNEKLFF. The sequenced CDR3 bases are TGTGCCACTGCGTTGGGGGCTGATAATGAAAAA.

A remark on this clone: The read terminates 3 residues ahead of where the CDR3 ends, so the germline J gene completes it. The chain has TRBV6-2 or TRBV6-3 and TRBJ2-1, with 8 bases fitting TRBD1. Germline CDR1 reads MNHEY; CDR2 reads SVGEGT. The CDR3 spans 14 residues. Trimming cost V 6 bases and J 5 bases; bases outside gene matches: 6. Here the CDR3 reads CASRVGTGNNEQFF. Partial CDR3 DNA: TGTGCCAGCAGGGTGGGGACAGGCAACAATGAG.

In this sample, this clone is medium-sized. The CDR3 is cut off 3 residues early in the read; its end comes from the germline J gene. The chain employs TRBV12-3 or TRBV12-4 and TRBJ2-5, with D possibly TRBD1 on 7 matching bases. V lost 1 base and J lost 5, with 14 bases in between. This CDR3 is 15 amino acids long. CDR3 bases read: TGTGCCAGCAGTTTAGGTCAGGGGGGTAGGGAGACC. Translated, it gives CASSLGQGGRET. The whole CDR3 reads CASSLGQGGRETQYF.

This clone was seen a handful of times. Read data end 3 residues before the CDR3 end; the end is taken from the germline J gene. This chain uses TRBV19 with TRBJ1-4, with 9 bases aligning to TRBD1. The germline CDR1 and CDR2 sequences are LNHDA and SQIVND (reference sequence). With 8 bases clipped from V and 0 bases from J, the junction kept 4 bases outside the gene matches. The CDR3 is 15 residues long. The sequenced CDR3 bases are TGTGCCAGTCGTACAGGGGGCGCAACTAATGAAAAA. Its translation is CASRTGGATNEK. The full CDR3 protein is CASRTGGATNEKLFF.

The sample holds a few counts of this clone. The CDR3 extends 3 residues past the end of the read, so its final part is completed from the germline J gene. The V and J genes are TRBV2 and TRBJ1-2, with D tentatively TRBD1 (5 bases). Trimming left V 6 bases short and J 6 bases short, with 14 bases between. The germline V gene has CDR1 SNHLY and CDR2 FYNNEI. The CDR3 loop spans 13 amino acids. The CDR3 DNA, read in part, is TGTGCCAGCAGCCCAGCAGGGACTGATGGC. Its protein is CASSPAGTDG. The whole CDR3 region reads CASSPAGTDGYTF.

This clone has only a few counts. The CDR3 end lies 3 residues beyond the end of the read and is filled in from the germline J gene. This chain joins TRBV5-1 and TRBJ1-6; D possibly corresponds to TRBD1 (6 bases). The germline CDR1 and CDR2 sequences are SGHRS and YFSETQ. V shed 4 bases and J shed 0 bases, with 8 bases lying between them. The CDR3 is 15 residues long. The CDR3 loop is CASSVTGSYNSPLHF. CDR3 DNA (partial): TGCGCCAGCAGCGTGACAGGCTCCTATAATTCACCC.

This clone has only a few counts. The read terminates 3 residues before the CDR3 end, so the remaining end is supplied by the germline J gene. The V and J genes are TRBV19 and TRBJ2-7; D might be TRBD1 (6 bases). Trimming took 4 bases from V and 2 from J, leaving 15 bases between them. The CDR3 extends over 15 amino acids. Germline V gene lookup returns CDR1 LNHDA and CDR2 SQIVND (reference sequence). The CDR3 DNA, read in part, is TGTGCCAGTAGTACGGACAGTCACGGCCCCTACGAG. This gives the protein CASSTDSHGPYE. The whole CDR3 protein is CASSTDSHGPYEQYF.

This clone was observed many times. The read ends 3 residues early relative to the CDR3; the germline J gene fills the gap. The V gene is TRBV29-1, the J gene TRBJ2-3, with 11 bases aligning to TRBD2. Germline V gene data show CDR1 as SQVTM and CDR2 as ANQGSEA. The J segment lost 4 bases and the V segment lost 3 bases, leaving 6 bases of the junction unmatched. The CDR3 runs to 15 residues. The chain's CDR3 is CSVDRLAGMADTQYF. Incomplete CDR3 DNA: TGCAGCGTTGACCGACTAGCGGGGATGGCAGATACG.

There are many counts of this clone. From the germline J gene comes the end of the CDR3, since the read stops 3 residues before it. The rearrangement links TRBV29-1 to TRBJ2-1; 9 bases match TRBD2. Germline V gene data show CDR1 as SQVTM and CDR2 as ANQGSEA. The CDR3 extends over 15 amino acids. V was clipped by 7 bases and J by 4 bases; unmatched bases: 11. This chain's CDR3 is CSAPGGLAGYNEQFF. The DNA read from the CDR3 is TGCAGCGCCCCGGGGGGGCTAGCGGGGTACAATGAG.

This clone was seen many times. The sequenced fragment ends 3 residues before the CDR3 boundary, so the rest is inferred from the germline J gene. The V call is TRBV5-1, the J call TRBJ2-1; TRBD2 matches at 8 bases. Losses at the gene ends were 0 bases for V and 6 bases for J; bases not matched to a gene: 5. This CDR3 region has 15 residues. CDR1 is SGHRS, CDR2 YFSETQ, per germline. The part of the CDR3 DNA that was read is TGCGCCAGCAGCTTGGCCGGGGGGGGATTCAATGAG. Protein: CASSLAGGGFNE. The full CDR3 sequence reads CASSLAGGGFNEQFF.

Worth noting for this clone: The read halts 3 residues ahead of the CDR3 end, with the missing end drawn from the germline J gene. The chain joins TRBV2 to TRBJ1-1; 9 nucleotides match TRBD1. Trimming removed 4 bases from V and 7 bases from J; junction bases left unmatched: 16. CDR3 length: 17 amino acids. Germline V gene sequence: CDR1 SNHLY, CDR2 FYNNEI. The CDR3 reads CASSVRGQGDGDIEAFF. The part of the CDR3 DNA that was read is TGTGCCAGCAGTGTGCGGGGACAGGGAGACGGGGACATTGAA.

This clone was seen only a few times. The read comes to an end 3 residues before the CDR3 does, leaving the germline J gene to fill in the end. The chain carries TRBV6-2 or TRBV6-3 and TRBJ2-1, with 11 positions matching TRBD1. The CDR3 sequence is 15 residues long. Germline CDR1 MNHEY, CDR2 SVGEGT. V was pared by 0 bases and J by 6 bases, with 1 base of the junction left unmatched. The CDR3 DNA, read in part, is TGTGCCAGCAGTTACTCAGGGACAGGGGGCAATGAG. It translates to CASSYSGTGGNE. The whole CDR3 sequence reads CASSYSGTGGNEQFF.

This clone was seen only a few times. The observed sequence ends 3 residues before the CDR3 terminus, with the missing tail filled in from the germline J gene. The rearrangement uses TRBV2 and TRBJ2-7; possible D gene TRBD2, 6 bases. V dropped 4 bases and J dropped 2 bases, with 6 bases sitting between them. The CDR3 is made up of 12 amino acids. Germline V lookup: CDR1 SNHLY, CDR2 FYNNEI. The chain's CDR3 is CASSGLAYEQYF. CDR3 DNA (partial): TGTGCCAGCAGTGGACTAGCCTACGAG.

This clone was observed many times. With the read ending 3 residues before the CDR3 end, the germline J gene is used to fill in that end. The chain has TRBV19 and TRBJ2-3; TRBD2 matches 7 bases. Unmatched junction bases numbered 3, after V lost 9 bases and J lost 0 bases. From germline, CDR1 is LNHDA and CDR2 SQIVND (reference sequence). The CDR3 has 13 residues. This CDR3 is CASSAGSTDTQYF. The DNA read from the CDR3 is TGTGCCAGCTCAGCGGGGAGCACAGATACG.

This clone appeared a few times. The read stops 3 residues short of the end of the CDR3; the missing end is completed from the germline J gene. The chain couples TRBV20-1 to TRBJ2-7; 11 bases agree with TRBD2. Germline assignment: CDR1 DFQATT and CDR2 SNEGSKA (reference sequence). The trim removed 3 bases at V and 3 bases at J, leaving 4 bases unmatched. This CDR3 region has 14 residues. This CDR3 reads CSASRGTSGYEQYF. CDR3 DNA (partial): TGCAGTGCTAGCCGGGGGACTAGCGGCTACGAG.

This clone was found many times. The DNA ends 3 residues before the CDR3 does, and the rest of the CDR3 is filled in from the germline J gene. V is TRBV18 and J is TRBJ2-3; 7 bases line up with TRBD2. J was trimmed by 4 bases and V by 3 bases; bases with no gene match: 7. Germline CDR1 KGHSH, CDR2 LQKENI. CDR3 length: 15 amino acids. The CDR3 loop is CASSPLPGRADTQYF. The CDR3 bases that were read are TGTGCCAGCTCACCGTTGCCAGGGAGGGCAGATACG.